Included here is one T cell receptor (beta chain) sequence, with context. These data originate in a study of blood T cell repertoires in COVID-19. The assay was immunoSEQ multiplex PCR, and TCRdb's table has in-frame clones only and misses some. Found here are tens of thousands of clones, less than 80% of them singletons; the top ten hold 25% to 35%. Trimming pared 6 bases from V and 8 bases from J, leaving 17 bases between. This CDR3 has 14 residues. CDR1 MDHEN and CDR2 SYDVKM come from the germline V gene. The sample consisted of peripheral blood. The rearrangement links TRBV28 to TRBJ2-1; a weak D match, TRBD1 (7 bases). The sequence was obtained from a human donor in a cohort sampled during active COVID-19. DNA of the CDR3: TGTGCCAGCAGAATCAGCCAGGGGGGATATGAGCAGTTCTTC. This translates into CASRISQGGYEQFF. Looking up the rest from reference TRBV28 and TRBJ2-1 gives the full variable domain: DVKVTQSSRYLVKRTGEKVFLECVQDMDHENMFWYRQDPGLGLRLIYFSYDVKMKEKGDIPEGYSVSREKKERFSLILESASTNQTSMYLCASRISQGGYEQFFGPGTRLTVL.